This T cell receptor beta chain was sequenced in a study of shared clonotypes between healthy human individuals. The junction had 15 bases not matched to a gene; V was cut back by 5 bases and J by 6 bases. The CDR3 has 17 amino acids. Germline CDR1 and CDR2: SEHNR and FQNEAQ (reference sequence). Using immunoSEQ multiplex PCR, the repertoire was profiled, and TCRdb retains in-frame clones only, with some absent. The profile shows fewer than 2.5 million clones, under 95% of them singletons. The chain employs TRBV7-9 and TRBJ2-4, with 8 nucleotides matching TRBD1. The TCR originated in a man aged 18 to 29 in good health. Some clones in this sample may be carry-over from other donors' samples. Sequenced material: naive CD4+ T cells from PBMCs. The subset: CD45RA+ positively selected. CDR3 DNA: TGTGCCAGCAGCCCATCCTCTGGCAGGGGGCCTTCAAACATTCAGTACTTC. This codes for CASSPSSGRGPSNIQYF.